The clone carrying this TCR beta chain was recorded many times. A junction end diverges from the germline sequence, so it may reflect a read error. The sample's time point: newly diagnosed GD, antithyroid drugs for less than 3 months. Extracted RNA from PBMCs served as the source of the TCR library. Library construction for TCR beta used iRepertoire HTBI primers and Arm-PCR of CDR3 regions. TCRdb used MiXCR to reprocess the multiplex PCR reads, holding one entry per CDR3 protein. This table has 250,000 to 300,000 distinct CDR3 sequences, around 19% appearing once. This record comes from a study of regulatory T cells in long-lasting Graves disease. CDR1 and CDR2 from the germline V gene are DFQATT and SNEGSKA (reference sequence). This CDR3 has 10 amino acids. This sample also appeared in a second study, on T cells in Graves' hyperthyroidism and ophthalmopathy. That work adds: These patients, aged 18 to 65, had recently diagnosed hyperthyroidism lasting under 2 months. Primed by the HTBI set, a first-round RT-PCR was run on the TCR CDR3.

The chain is built from TRBV20-1 and TRBJ2-5, with a possible D match to TRBD1 (5 bases). The source material was peripheral blood mononuclear cells (PBMCs), sampled at new diagnosis, from a patient treated with antithyroid drugs. This receptor was identified in a woman aged 25-40 years with Graves disease. This CDR3 reads CSAKGAVLDF. The CDR3 coding sequence is TGCAGTGCTAAAGGGGCGGTTTTGGACTTC.